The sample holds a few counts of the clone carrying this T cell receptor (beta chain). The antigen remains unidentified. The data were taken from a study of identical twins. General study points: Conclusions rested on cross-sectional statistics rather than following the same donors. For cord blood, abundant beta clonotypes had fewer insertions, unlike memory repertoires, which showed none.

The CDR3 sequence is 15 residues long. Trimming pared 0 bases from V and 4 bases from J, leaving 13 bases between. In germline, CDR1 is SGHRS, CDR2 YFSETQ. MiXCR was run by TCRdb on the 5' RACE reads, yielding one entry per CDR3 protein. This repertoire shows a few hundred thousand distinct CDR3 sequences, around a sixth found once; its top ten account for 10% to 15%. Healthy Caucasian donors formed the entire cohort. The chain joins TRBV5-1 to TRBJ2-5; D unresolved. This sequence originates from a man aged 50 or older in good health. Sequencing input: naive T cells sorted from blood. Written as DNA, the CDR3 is TGCGCCAGCAGCTTGGTGGGGTCAGGAGCAGAGACCCAGTACTTC. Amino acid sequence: CASSLVGSGAETQYF.